A selection of T cell receptor beta chains follows, all from one sample in a study of T cell responses to AZD1222 COVID-19 vaccine. Here immunoSEQ multiplex PCR was the method, and the copy in TCRdb shows in-frame clones only, minus some. This table holds 90,000 to 120,000 clones, 89% found once. Material: peripheral blood, obtained on day 0 of AZD1222 vaccination. The receptors were gathered from an adult in good health. CDR3s include the opening cysteine and the closing phenylalanine or tryptophan. A D gene is named only where the DNA matches it firmly. The listing skips clone size in some rows; elsewhere it reads once, few, many or a size class.

NA,TRBD1,TRBV28,TRBJ1-5,TGTGCCAGTAGTTACACAGGGGGCGGCCAGCCCCAGCATTTT,CASSYTGGGQPQHF
NA,NA,TRBV6-2/TRBV6-3,TRBJ2-3,TGTGCCAGCAGTTACTCGGCAGTCACAGATACGCAGTATTTT,CASSYSAVTDTQYF
NA,TRBD1,TRBV18,TRBJ2-5,TGTGCCAGCTCACCAAGCGGAGGACAGGGCTTAGGGGAGACCCAGTACTTC,CASSPSGGQGLGETQYF
NA,TRBD2,TRBV7-2,TRBJ2-5,TGTGCCAGCAGCTTAAGTATCGCGGGGGGAGGAGAGACCCAGTACTTC,CASSLSIAGGGETQYF
few,NA,TRBV2,TRBJ1-2,TGTGCCAGCAGCCAACAGGGATGGCATGGCTACACCTTC,CASSQQGWHGYTF
NA,NA,TRBV5-4,TRBJ1-2,TGTGCCAGCAGCTCCAACATTGGGATTAGTGGCTACACCTTC,CASSSNIGISGYTF
NA,NA,TRBV6-5,TRBJ1-1,TGTGCCAGCAGGCTCACCTGGAACACTGAAGCTTTCTTT,CASRLTWNTEAFF
NA,TRBD1,TRBV25-1,TRBJ1-5,TGTGCCAGCAGTGAAGGCGTCAGGGGGAATCAGCCCCAGCATTTT,CASSEGVRGNQPQHF
NA,TRBD1,TRBV28,TRBJ1-2,TGTGCCAGCAGTTTAGGACAGGCCCTTAGCTATGGCTACACCTTC,CASSLGQALSYGYTF
NA,TRBD1,TRBV27,TRBJ1-2,TGTGCCAGCAGTCCCCGACCAGGGGGGTATGGCTACACCTTC,CASSPRPGGYGYTF
NA,TRBD1,TRBV4-3,TRBJ1-6,TGCGCCAGCAGCCAAGTCAGGGGGCTGGGTTCACCCCTCCACTTT,CASSQVRGLGSPLHF
NA,NA,TRBV28,TRBJ1-5,TGTGCCAGCGGCTATCCCCAGGGCAATCAGCCCCAGCATTTT,CASGYPQGNQPQHF
NA,NA,TRBV7-9,TRBJ1-1,TGTGCCAGCAGCTTAGTCGGGGGTAACACTGAAGCTTTCTTT,CASSLVGGNTEAFF
NA,NA,TRBV6-5,TRBJ1-2,TGTGCCAGCAGACCCGGGACGGACTATGGCTACACCTTC,CASRPGTDYGYTF
NA,TRBD1,TRBV18,TRBJ1-2,TGTGCCAGCTCACCACTGGGACAGGGGACCTATGGCTACACCTTC,CASSPLGQGTYGYTF
NA,NA,TRBV2,TRBJ2-7,TGTGCCAGCAGCTGGAGGGGGGACGAGCAGTACTTC,CASSWRGDEQYF
NA,NA,TRBV4-1,TRBJ1-2,TGCGCCAGCAGCCAAGATCCCTCAGGGGTAAACTATGGCTACACCTTC,CASSQDPSGVNYGYTF
once,NA,TRBV18,TRBJ1-4,TGTGCCAGCTCACCCATCCACGAACAGGGCCTAAATGAAAAACTGTTTTTT,CASSPIHEQGLNEKLFF
NA,NA,TRBV7-2,TRBJ2-3,TGTGCCAGCAGCTTAGGACCCTTCACAGATACGCAGTATTTT,CASSLGPFTDTQYF
NA,TRBD2,TRBV18,TRBJ2-7,TGTGCCAGCTCACCACCCGGCGGGAGTAAGGGCGAGCAGTACTTC,CASSPPGGSKGEQYF
NA,NA,TRBV7-3,TRBJ2-2,TGTGCCAGCAGCCGGACAGTGAACACCGGGGAGCTGTTTTTT,CASSRTVNTGELFF
NA,NA,TRBV7-3,TRBJ1-6,TGTGCCAGCAGCTTAAAGGGAGACAGTTATAATTCACCCCTCCACTTT,CASSLKGDSYNSPLHF
once,TRBD2,TRBV18,TRBJ2-7,TGTGCCAGCTCACCACCTGCGGCGGGAGCCTACGAGCAGTACTTC,CASSPPAAGAYEQYF
NA,NA,TRBV4-1,TRBJ1-2,TGCGCCAGCAGCCAAGTGGGGACCCGTCCGGGCGGCTACACCTTC,CASSQVGTRPGGYTF
NA,NA,TRBV3-1/TRBV3-2,TRBJ1-2,TGTGCCAGCAGCCAAAGTGGTCTCGAGGGGGTTGGCTACACCTTC,CASSQSGLEGVGYTF
NA,NA,TRBV7-3,TRBJ1-1,TGTGCCAGCAGCCCACGACGGGGGAACACTGAAGCTTTCTTT,CASSPRRGNTEAFF
NA,NA,TRBV18,TRBJ2-5,TGTGCCAGCTCACCCATCGGGCTGAGCACTGAAGAGACCCAGTACTTC,CASSPIGLSTEETQYF
NA,NA,TRBV18,TRBJ2-1,TGTGCCAGCTCACCACCAGGAAGGGGAAACAATGAGCAGTTCTTC,CASSPPGRGNNEQFF
once,TRBD1,TRBV7-8,TRBJ1-2,TGTGCCAGCAGTCAGAGGACAGGAGATGGCTACACCTTC,CASSQRTGDGYTF
NA,TRBD2,TRBV10-2,TRBJ2-7,TGCGCCAGCAGAAGGGGCGGGAGGGAGAGCTACGAGCAGTACTTC,CASRRGGRESYEQYF
NA,NA,TRBV9,TRBJ2-2,TGTGCCAGCAGCGTTCGCACCGGGACGACCGGGGAGCTGTTTTTT,CASSVRTGTTGELFF
NA,TRBD2,TRBV3-1/TRBV3-2,TRBJ2-7,TGTGCCAGCAGCCAAGATCCGGGACTAGCGGTTTCCTACGAGCAGTACTTC,CASSQDPGLAVSYEQYF
once,NA,TRBV25-1,TRBJ2-7,TGTGCCAGCAGTGAGCACCGCCCGACCTACGAGCAGTACTTC,CASSEHRPTYEQYF
NA,TRBD1,TRBV19,TRBJ1-5,TGTGCCAGTAGTATTGATCCCCACAGGGGGAATACCAATCAGCTCCAGCATTTT,CASSIDPHRGNTNQLQHF
NA,TRBD2,TRBV5-1,TRBJ2-3,TGCGCCAGCAGCTTGGGGGCAACTAGCGGGAAAACAGATACGCAGTATTTT,CASSLGATSGKTDTQYF
NA,NA,TRBV14,TRBJ1-6,TGTGCCAGCAGCCGGACAGTCAACTCCTATAATTCACCCCTCCACTTT,CASSRTVNSYNSPLHF
NA,NA,TRBV7-6,TRBJ1-5,TGTGCCAGCAGCTTAGGACAGAACAATCAGCCCCAGCATTTT,CASSLGQNNQPQHF
NA,TRBD1,TRBV18,TRBJ1-1,TGTGCCAGCTCACCGGGACAGGGGGCGGGAATGAACACTGAAGCTTTCTTT,CASSPGQGAGMNTEAFF
NA,NA,TRBV24-1,TRBJ2-1,TGTGCCACCAGTCCTCGGGCAGGTTCCTACAATGAGCAGTTCTTC,CATSPRAGSYNEQFF
NA,NA,TRBV19,TRBJ2-3,TGTGCCAGTAGGCCCGGGGGCACAGATACGCAGTATTTT,CASRPGGTDTQYF
NA,NA,TRBV5-1,TRBJ2-1,TGCGCCAGCAGCTTGGTCGGGCGGAGAGACAATGAGCAGTTCTTC,CASSLVGRRDNEQFF
NA,NA,TRBV29-1,TRBJ2-5,TGCAGCGTTGTTGATGGGGGAGAGACCCAGTACTTC,CSVVDGGETQYF
NA,TRBD1,TRBV5-1,TRBJ1-2,TGCGCCAGCAGTAGAGGGACAGCCTATGGCTACACCTTC,CASSRGTAYGYTF
NA,NA,TRBV27,TRBJ1-6,TGTGCCAGCAGTTTATCCCAGGGGAATTCACCCCTCCACTTT,CASSLSQGNSPLHF
NA,NA,TRBV20-1,TRBJ2-7,TGCAGTGCTAGTGGGGGACGCGGACGGAGGACTGTGGCCTACGAGCAGTACTTC,CSASGGRGRRTVAYEQYF
NA,NA,TRBV28,TRBJ1-2,TGTGCCAGCAGTGACGGGGGGGCCAGGGCGGCTAACTATGGCTACACCTTC,CASSDGGARAANYGYTF
NA,TRBD1,TRBV7-2,TRBJ2-5,TGTGCCAGCAGCGGGGCAGGGGGCGGACTTTTTGAGACCCAGTACTTC,CASSGAGGGLFETQYF
NA,NA,TRBV28,TRBJ1-1,TGTGCCAGCAGTACCCCCAGTGCCCTCGCAACTGAAGCTTTCTTT,CASSTPSALATEAFF
NA,TRBD1,TRBV7-3,TRBJ2-3,TGTGCCAGCAGCTCGGGACAGGGCGATACGCAGTATTTT,CASSSGQGDTQYF
NA,NA,TRBV7-6,TRBJ2-5,TGTGCCAGCAGCTTGCAGTTAGAGACCCAGTACTTC,CASSLQLETQYF
NA,NA,TRBV4-2,TRBJ2-1,TGTGCCAGCAGCCAAGGGGAGACAAGCTCCTACAATGAGCAGTTCTTC,CASSQGETSSYNEQFF
few,NA,TRBV9,TRBJ2-3,TGTGCCAGCAGCTCGGGGACTGGCACAGATACGCAGTATTTT,CASSSGTGTDTQYF
NA,TRBD2,TRBV7-9,TRBJ2-1,TGTGCCAGCAGCTTAGTAAGCGGGGAGAATGAGCAGTTCTTC,CASSLVSGENEQFF
NA,NA,TRBV12-5,TRBJ2-7,TGTGCTAGTGGTTTGGTCTTGGGCGAAGCCTACGAGCAGTACTTC,CASGLVLGEAYEQYF
NA,NA,TRBV19,TRBJ2-7,TGTGCCAGTAGTATCGACGTTGGGGGCTCCGAGCAGTACTTC,CASSIDVGGSEQYF
NA,NA,TRBV7-2,TRBJ2-5,TGTGCCAGCAGCTTCAAAACCGGGTCCACTCCATACTTC,CASSFKTGSTPYF
NA,NA,TRBV18,TRBJ2-3,TGTGCCAGCTCACCACCGGGGACATTGGATACGCAGTATTTT,CASSPPGTLDTQYF